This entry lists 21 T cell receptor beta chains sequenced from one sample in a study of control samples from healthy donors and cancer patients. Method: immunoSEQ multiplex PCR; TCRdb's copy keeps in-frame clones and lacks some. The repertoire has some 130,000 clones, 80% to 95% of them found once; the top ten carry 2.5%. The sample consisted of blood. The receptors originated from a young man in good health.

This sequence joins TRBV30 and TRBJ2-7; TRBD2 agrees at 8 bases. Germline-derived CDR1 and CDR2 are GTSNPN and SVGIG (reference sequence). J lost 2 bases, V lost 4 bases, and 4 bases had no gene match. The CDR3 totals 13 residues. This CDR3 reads CAWNRGGTYEQYF. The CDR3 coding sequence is TGTGCCTGGAATCGGGGGGGTACCTACGAGCAGTACTTC.

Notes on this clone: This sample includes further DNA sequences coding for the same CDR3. The CDR3 here is CASSLSRSSNQPQHF. CDR3 nucleotides: TGTGCCAGCAGTTTATCAAGAAGTAGCAATCAGCCCCAGCATTTT. The chain links TRBV27 to TRBJ1-5; D gene unclear. Germline CDR1 is MNHEY and CDR2 is SMNVEV (reference sequence). V was clipped by 0 bases and J by 0 bases, with 6 bases between them. The length of the CDR3 is 15 residues.

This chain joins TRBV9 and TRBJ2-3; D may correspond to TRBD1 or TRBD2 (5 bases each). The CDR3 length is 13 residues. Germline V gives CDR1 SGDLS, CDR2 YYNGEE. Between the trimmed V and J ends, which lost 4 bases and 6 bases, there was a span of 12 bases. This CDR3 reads CASSPLWGDTQYF. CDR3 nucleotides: TGTGCCAGCAGCCCTCTTTGGGGGGATACGCAGTATTTT.

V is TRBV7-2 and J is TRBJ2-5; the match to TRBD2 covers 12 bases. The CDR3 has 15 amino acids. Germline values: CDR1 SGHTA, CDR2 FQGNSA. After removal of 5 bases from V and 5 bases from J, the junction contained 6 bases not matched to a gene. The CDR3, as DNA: TGTGCCAGCAGCCCCAGGACTAGCGGGACTGAGACCCAGTACTTC. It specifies CASSPRTSGTETQYF. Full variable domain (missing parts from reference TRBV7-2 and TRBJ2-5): GAGVSQSPSNKVTEKGKDVELRCDPISGHTALYWYRQSLGQGLEFLIYFQGNSAPDKSGLPSDRFSAERTGGSVSTLTIQRTQQEDSAVYLCASSPRTSGTETQYFGPGTRLLVL.

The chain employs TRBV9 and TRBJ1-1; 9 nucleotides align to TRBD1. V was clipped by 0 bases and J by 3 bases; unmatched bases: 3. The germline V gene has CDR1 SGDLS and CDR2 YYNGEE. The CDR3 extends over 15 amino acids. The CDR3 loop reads CASSVARDRDTEAFF. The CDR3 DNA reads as TGTGCCAGCAGCGTAGCTCGGGACAGGGACACTGAAGCTTTCTTT.

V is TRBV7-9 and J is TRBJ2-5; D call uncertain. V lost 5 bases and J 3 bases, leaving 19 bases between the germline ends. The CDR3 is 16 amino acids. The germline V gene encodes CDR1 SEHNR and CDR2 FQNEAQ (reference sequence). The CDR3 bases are TGTGCCAGCAGCCCCGTCGAAACCGGAAAGAAAGAGACCCAGTACTTC. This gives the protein CASSPVETGKKETQYF.

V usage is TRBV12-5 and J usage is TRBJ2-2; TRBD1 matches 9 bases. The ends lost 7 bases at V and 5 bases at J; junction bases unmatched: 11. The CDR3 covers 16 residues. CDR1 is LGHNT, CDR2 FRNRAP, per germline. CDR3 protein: CASARSDRGVTGELFF. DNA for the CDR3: TGTGCTAGTGCCCGATCGGACAGGGGAGTAACCGGGGAGCTGTTTTTT.

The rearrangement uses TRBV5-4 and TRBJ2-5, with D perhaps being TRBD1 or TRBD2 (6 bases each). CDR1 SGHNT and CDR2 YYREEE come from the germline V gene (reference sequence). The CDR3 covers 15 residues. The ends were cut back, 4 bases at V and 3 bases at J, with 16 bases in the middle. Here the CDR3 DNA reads TGTGCCAGCAGCCCAAGGGGGGTCAGGGAAGAGACCCAGTACTTC. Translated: CASSPRGVREETQYF.

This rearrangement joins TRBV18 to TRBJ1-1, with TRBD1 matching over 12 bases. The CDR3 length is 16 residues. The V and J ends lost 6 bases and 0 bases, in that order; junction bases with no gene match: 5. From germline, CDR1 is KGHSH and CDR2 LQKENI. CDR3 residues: CASSLGTGGLNTEAFF. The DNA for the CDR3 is TGTGCCAGCTCGTTGGGGACAGGGGGCCTGAACACTGAAGCTTTCTTT.

The CDR3 region is CASWDWTGGAYTF. The CDR3 DNA reads as TGCGCCAGCTGGGATTGGACAGGGGGAGCCTACACCTTC. This chain connects TRBV10-2 to TRBJ1-2; 10 bases map to TRBD1. In germline, CDR1 is WSHSY, CDR2 SAAADI. Trimming at V came to 8 bases and at J to 10 bases, leaving 10 bases not matched to a gene. This CDR3 is built from 13 residues.

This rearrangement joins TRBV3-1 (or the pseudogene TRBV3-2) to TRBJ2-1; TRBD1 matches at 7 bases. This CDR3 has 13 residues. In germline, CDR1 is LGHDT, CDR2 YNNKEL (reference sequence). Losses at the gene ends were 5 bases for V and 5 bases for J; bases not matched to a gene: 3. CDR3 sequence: CASSTTGNNEQFF. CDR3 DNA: TGTGCCAGCAGCACGACAGGGAACAATGAGCAGTTCTTC.

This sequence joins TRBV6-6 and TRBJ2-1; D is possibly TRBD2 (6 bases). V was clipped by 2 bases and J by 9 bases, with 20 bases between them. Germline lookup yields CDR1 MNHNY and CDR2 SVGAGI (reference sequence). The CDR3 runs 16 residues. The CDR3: CASSYVGGDGVGEQFF. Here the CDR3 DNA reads TGTGCCAGCAGTTACGTGGGCGGGGACGGGGTTGGTGAGCAGTTCTTC.

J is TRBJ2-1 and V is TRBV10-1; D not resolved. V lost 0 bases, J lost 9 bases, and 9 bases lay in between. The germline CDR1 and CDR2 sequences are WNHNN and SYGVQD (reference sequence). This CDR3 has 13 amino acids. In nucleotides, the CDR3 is TGCGCCAGCAGTGAGTCGACGCAGGCTGAGCAGTTCTTC. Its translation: CASSESTQAEQFF.

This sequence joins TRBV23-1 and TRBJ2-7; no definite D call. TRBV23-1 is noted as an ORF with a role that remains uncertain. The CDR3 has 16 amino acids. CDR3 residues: CASSQYVLASNYEQYV. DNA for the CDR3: TGCGCCAGCAGCCAATACGTCTTGGCCTCAAACTACGAGCAGTACGTC.

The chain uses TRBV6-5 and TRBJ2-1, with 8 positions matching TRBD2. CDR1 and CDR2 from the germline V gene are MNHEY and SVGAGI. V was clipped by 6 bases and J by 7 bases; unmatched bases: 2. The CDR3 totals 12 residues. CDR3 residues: CASSRGGNEQFF. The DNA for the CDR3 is TGTGCCAGCAGCCGGGGGGGAAATGAGCAGTTCTTC.

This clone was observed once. The DNA of the CDR3 is TGTGCCAGCAGCTTATCAAAAGGGGCAAACTATGGCTACACCTTC. Translated, it gives CASSLSKGANYGYTF. The rearrangement links TRBV7-2 to TRBJ1-2, with D tentatively TRBD1 (5 bases). The V and J ends lost 2 bases and 2 bases respectively, with 12 bases between them. Per germline, CDR1 SGHTA and CDR2 FQGNSA. CDR3 length equals 15 residues.

CDR3 sequence reads: CASSPPRGIGTDTQYF. In DNA, the CDR3 is TGTGCCAGCAGCCCCCCGAGGGGGATCGGCACAGATACGCAGTATTTT. The chain joins TRBV5-4 to TRBJ2-3, with D perhaps matching TRBD1 (6 bases). V dropped 4 bases and J dropped 1 base, with 16 bases sitting between them. The length of the CDR3 is 16 residues. Germline CDR1 is SGHNT and CDR2 is YYREEE (reference sequence).

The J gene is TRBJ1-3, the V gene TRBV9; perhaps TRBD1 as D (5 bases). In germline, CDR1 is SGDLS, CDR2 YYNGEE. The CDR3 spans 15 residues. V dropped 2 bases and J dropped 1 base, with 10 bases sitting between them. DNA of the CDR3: TGTGCCAGCAGCGTTGGGGGGGATTCTGGAAACACCATATATTTT. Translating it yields CASSVGGDSGNTIYF.

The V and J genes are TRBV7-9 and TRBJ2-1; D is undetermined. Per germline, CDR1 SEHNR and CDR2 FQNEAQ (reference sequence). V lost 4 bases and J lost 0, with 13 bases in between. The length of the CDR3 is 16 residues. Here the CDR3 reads CASSSPGFLSYNEQFF. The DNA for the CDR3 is TGTGCCAGCAGCTCGCCGGGTTTCCTCTCCTACAATGAGCAGTTCTTC.

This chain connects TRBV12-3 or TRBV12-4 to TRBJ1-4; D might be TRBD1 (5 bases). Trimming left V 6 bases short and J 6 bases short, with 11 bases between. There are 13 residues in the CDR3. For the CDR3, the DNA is TGTGCCAGCAGCCGAGACAGACATGAAAAACTGTTTTTT. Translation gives CASSRDRHEKLFF.

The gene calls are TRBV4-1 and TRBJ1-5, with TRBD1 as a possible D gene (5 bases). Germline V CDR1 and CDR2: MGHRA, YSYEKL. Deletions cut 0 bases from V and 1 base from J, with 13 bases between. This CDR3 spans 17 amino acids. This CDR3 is CASSQDGGSISNQPQHF. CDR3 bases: TGCGCCAGCAGCCAAGATGGGGGGAGTATAAGCAATCAGCCCCAGCATTTT.